Listed here are 4 T cell receptor beta chains from one sample, sequenced in a study of T cells in tuberculosis. The table came from immunoSEQ multiplex PCR; TCRdb's copy has only in-frame clones and leaves some out. This sample has over 30,000 clones, with roughly 93% found just once. The sample's time point: new active TB diagnosis, blood taken before or within 7 days of starting treatment. The source was PBMCs, collected at tuberculosis diagnosis. Receptors originate from an adult with tuberculosis.

CDR3 nucleotides: TGCGCCAGCAGCTCCTCCGGGACAGGGGGCGGTGGGGCCAACGTCCTGACTTTC. This translates into CASSSSGTGGGGANVLTF. The V gene is TRBV5-1, the J gene TRBJ2-6; 12 bases are a match to TRBD1. The trim removed 3 bases at V and 3 bases at J, leaving 7 bases unmatched. Germline values: CDR1 SGHRS, CDR2 YFSETQ. The CDR3 contains 18 residues. Complete variable domain (other parts from reference TRBV5-1 and TRBJ2-6): KAGVTQTPRYLIKTRGQQVTLSCSPISGHRSVSWYQQTPGQGLQFLFEYFSETQRNKGNFPGRFSGRQFSNSRSEMNVSTLELGDSALYLCASSSSGTGGGGANVLTFGAGSRLTVL.

The chain carries TRBV19 and TRBJ2-3; no firm D call. CDR1 is LNHDA, CDR2 SQIVND, per germline (reference sequence). Trimming cost V 4 bases and J 0 bases, with 5 bases left between them. The length of the CDR3 is 13 residues. CDR3: CASSKTSTDTQYF. The DNA for the CDR3 is TGTGCCAGTAGTAAGACTAGCACAGATACGCAGTATTTT.

This sequence joins TRBV28 and TRBJ2-1, with 11 bases that match TRBD2. Germline values: CDR1 MDHEN, CDR2 SYDVKM. The V gene end was trimmed by 1 base and the J gene end by 6 bases; junction bases not matched to a gene: 5. This CDR3 has 16 amino acids. DNA of the CDR3: TGTGCCAGCAGTTTATCGGGACTAGCGGCAGGCAATGAGCAGTTCTTC. Residues: CASSLSGLAAGNEQFF. The full variable domain, in which reference TRBV28 and TRBJ2-1 provide the parts outside the CDR3, is DVKVTQSSRYLVKRTGEKVFLECVQDMDHENMFWYRQDPGLGLRLIYFSYDVKMKEKGDIPEGYSVSREKKERFSLILESASTNQTSMYLCASSLSGLAAGNEQFFGPGTRLTVL.

V gene TRBV30 combines with J gene TRBJ1-3; D possibly corresponds to TRBD1 (5 bases). The CDR3 length is 13 residues. V was pared by 1 base and J by 4 bases, with 8 bases between. Germline CDR1 reads GTSNPN; CDR2 reads SVGIG (reference sequence). This chain's CDR3 is CAWSAGSGNTIYF. CDR3 nucleotides: TGTGCCTGGAGTGCAGGGTCCGGAAACACCATATATTTT.